This T cell receptor beta chain was sequenced for a study of breast tumors, draining lymph nodes, adjacent tissues. Findings and limits, study-wide: Compared with lymph nodes, tumors were less diverse; compared with nontumor tissue, more. Luminal-like breast cancer showed significantly greater tumor-nontumor repertoire similarity than basal-like breast cancer did.

MiXCR, run by TCRdb on the multiplex PCR reads, gives a single entry per CDR3 protein. Among 12,000 or so distinct CDR3 sequences listed, 50% to 60% were seen once. Germline V gene sequence: CDR1 DFQATT, CDR2 SNEGSKA (reference sequence). The ends lost 3 bases at V and 7 bases at J; junction bases unmatched: 9. The CDR3 has 15 residues. Regarding this clonotype: Its antigen is unidentified.

V gene TRBV20-1 combines with J gene TRBJ2-1, with 10 bases that match TRBD2. The sample taken for sequencing was breast tumor tissue. The TCR comes from a female donor with breast cancer. Some clones in this sample may be carry-over from other donors' samples. The CDR3 coding sequence is TGCAGTGCTAGGGGAGCGGGAGGGCCCCGGAATGAGCAGTTCTTC. Amino acid sequence: CSARGAGGPRNEQFF.